This TCR beta chain was found in a study of blood T cell repertoires in COVID-19. On the study more broadly: COVID-19 samples, acute and convalescent, were from the United States, Italy and Spain. From T cells, B-cell-depleted T cells, or PBMCs came the material, which was cDNA or gDNA.

As processed by the authors: For nucleated cells, counts were estimated from reference gene primer amplification. Profiled with immunoSEQ multiplex PCR; TCRdb holds only in-frame clones, not every one. V and J calls and clone size are given by that table; D and trimming were obtained from the DNA. The sample contains about 75,000 clones, less than 85% of which appear only once. The CDR3 extends over 16 amino acids. Per the germline V gene, CDR1 is SGDLS and CDR2 is YYNGEE. The trim removed 0 bases at V and 1 base at J, leaving 1 base unmatched. The receptor's source is a human donor with acute or convalescent COVID-19. The donor label of this sample is uncertain. Sequencing used peripheral blood. The chain uses TRBV9 and TRBJ2-2, with 9 positions matching TRBD2. The CDR3 coding sequence is TGTGCCAGCAGCGTAGGTAGCGGGGGGAACACCGGGGAGCTGTTTTTT. Translated: CASSVGSGGNTGELFF.